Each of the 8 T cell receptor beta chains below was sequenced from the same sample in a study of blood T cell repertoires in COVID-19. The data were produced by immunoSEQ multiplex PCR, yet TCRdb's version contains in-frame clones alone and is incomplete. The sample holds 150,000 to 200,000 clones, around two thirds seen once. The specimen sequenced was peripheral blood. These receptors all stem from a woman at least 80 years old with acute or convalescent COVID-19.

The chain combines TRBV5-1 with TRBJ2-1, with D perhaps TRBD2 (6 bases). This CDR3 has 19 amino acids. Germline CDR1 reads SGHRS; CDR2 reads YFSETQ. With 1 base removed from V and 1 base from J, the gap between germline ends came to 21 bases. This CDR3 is CASSLIGSGTPKSYNEQFF. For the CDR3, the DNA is TGCGCCAGCAGCTTGATCGGATCCGGGACTCCGAAATCCTACAATGAGCAGTTCTTC.

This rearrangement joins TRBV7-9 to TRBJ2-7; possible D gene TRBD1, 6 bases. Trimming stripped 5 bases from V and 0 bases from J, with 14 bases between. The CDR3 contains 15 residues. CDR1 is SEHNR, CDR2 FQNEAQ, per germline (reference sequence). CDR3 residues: CASSPRQVSSYEQYF. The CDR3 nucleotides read TGTGCCAGCAGCCCCAGACAGGTATCCTCCTACGAGCAGTACTTC. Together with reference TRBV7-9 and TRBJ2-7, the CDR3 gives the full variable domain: DTGVSQNPRHKITKRGQNVTFRCDPISEHNRLYWYRQTLGQGPEFLTYFQNEAQLEKSRLLSDRFSAERPKGSFSTLEIQRTEQGDSAMYLCASSPRQVSSYEQYFGPGTRLTVT.

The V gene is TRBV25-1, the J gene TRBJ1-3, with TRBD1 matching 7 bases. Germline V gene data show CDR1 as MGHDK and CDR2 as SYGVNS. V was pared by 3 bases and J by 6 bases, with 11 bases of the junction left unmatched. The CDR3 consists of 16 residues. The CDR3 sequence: CASSDPIDRVENTIYF. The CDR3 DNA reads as TGTGCCAGCAGTGACCCTATCGACAGGGTAGAAAACACCATATATTTT.

The CDR3 loop is CASMGGTDTQYF. As DNA, the CDR3 is TGCGCCAGCATGGGCGGGACAGATACGCAGTATTTT. V is TRBV10-1 and J is TRBJ2-3, with a weak D call TRBD2 (5 bases). There are 12 residues in the CDR3. Germline-derived CDR1 and CDR2 are WNHNN and SYGVQD (reference sequence). The V end lost 7 bases, the J end lost 3 bases, and 8 bases lay between the germline ends.

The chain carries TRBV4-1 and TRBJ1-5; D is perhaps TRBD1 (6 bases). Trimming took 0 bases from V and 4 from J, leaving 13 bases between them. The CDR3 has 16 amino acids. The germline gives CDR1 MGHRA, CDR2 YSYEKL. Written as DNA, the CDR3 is TGCGCCAGCAGCCAAGAAGGGGGACAAATGAATCAGCCCCAGCATTTT. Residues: CASSQEGGQMNQPQHF.

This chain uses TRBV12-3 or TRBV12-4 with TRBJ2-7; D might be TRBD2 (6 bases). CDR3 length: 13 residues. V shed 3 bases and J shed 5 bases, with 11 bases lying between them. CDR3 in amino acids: CASSFRPGDEQYF. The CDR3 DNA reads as TGTGCCAGCAGTTTCCGGCCGGGGGACGAGCAGTACTTC.

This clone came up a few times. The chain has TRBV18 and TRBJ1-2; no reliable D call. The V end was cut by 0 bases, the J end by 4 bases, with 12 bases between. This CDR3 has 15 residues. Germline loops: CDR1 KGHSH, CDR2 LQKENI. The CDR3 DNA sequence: TGTGCCAGCTCACCACCGGAGGGCTTTCGCTATGGCTACACCTTC. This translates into CASSPPEGFRYGYTF.

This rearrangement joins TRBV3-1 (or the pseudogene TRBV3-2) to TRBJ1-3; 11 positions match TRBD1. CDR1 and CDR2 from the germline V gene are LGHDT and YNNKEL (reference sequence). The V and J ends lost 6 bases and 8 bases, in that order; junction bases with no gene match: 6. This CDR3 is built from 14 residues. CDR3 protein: CASSRTGGTDTIYF. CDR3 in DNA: TGTGCCAGCAGTCGGACAGGGGGCACGGACACCATATATTTT.